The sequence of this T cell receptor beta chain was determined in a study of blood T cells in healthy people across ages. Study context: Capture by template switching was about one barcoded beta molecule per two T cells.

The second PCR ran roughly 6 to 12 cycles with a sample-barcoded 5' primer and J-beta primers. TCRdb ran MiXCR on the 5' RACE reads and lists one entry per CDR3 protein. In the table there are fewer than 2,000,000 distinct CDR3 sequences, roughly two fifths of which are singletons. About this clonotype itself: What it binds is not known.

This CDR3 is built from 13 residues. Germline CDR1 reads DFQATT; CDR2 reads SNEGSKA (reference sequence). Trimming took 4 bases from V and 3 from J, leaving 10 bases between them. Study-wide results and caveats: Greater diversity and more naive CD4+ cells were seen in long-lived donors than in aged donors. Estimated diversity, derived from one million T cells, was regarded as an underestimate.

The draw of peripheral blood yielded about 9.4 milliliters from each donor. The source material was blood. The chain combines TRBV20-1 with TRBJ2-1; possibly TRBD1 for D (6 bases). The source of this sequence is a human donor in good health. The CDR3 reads CSATGTYYNEQFF. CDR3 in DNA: TGCAGTGCTACCGGGACATACTACAATGAGCAGTTCTTC.